This section outlines one T cell receptor (beta chain) sequence together with its context. In this sample, this clone turned up a few times. Its antigen remains undetermined. No quality values exist for individual bases; no much larger clone is one base distant. The data originate from a study of beta chain features in type 1 diabetes (dated by TCRdb to the late 2010s). A note on the overall study: Mean age, gender distribution, total cell number and subset yield were not different between patients and healthy donors. A total of about 100,000,000 sorted cells were examined across all samples, and RNA yield correlated strongly with the number of cells per subset. In the study, TCRB repertoires of sorted circulating CD4+ T cell subsets from recently diagnosed type 1 diabetes patients were compared with those of matched healthy donors. Whereas all 28 donors provided naive and central memory subsets, regulatory and stem cell-like memory subsets were isolated from just 8 patients and roughly 8 healthy donors.

Study-wide findings and limitations: Naive, central memory and regulatory TCRB repertoires appeared to be more similar among patients than among healthy donors. Because cDNA rather than genomic DNA was sequenced, highly expressing activated cells could have been over-represented, although no difference in activation and CD3 levels was found between groups. Because small numbers of individuals were included in the HLA sub-analyses, any influence of HLA type on TCRB rearrangement was left unresolved. PCR might favor shorter templates, but patient and control samples were amplified and corrected together, so any skew would affect both groups equally. A moderate but significant shortening of TCRB CDR3 length was observed in type 1 diabetes patients in all four CD4+ subsets. At VDJ recombination sites, patients with type 1 diabetes made fewer insertions and deleted more nucleotides, a pattern implying thymic rearrangement abnormalities.

The High Capacity cDNA Reverse Transcription Kit was used to reverse transcribe all of the isolated RNA, meaning that expressed TCRB transcripts were what got sequenced. Deep immunoSEQ sequencing was applied to naive, central memory and regulatory T cell samples, giving an average of about 3.7 million total reads per sample. Sorted cells were lysed in RLT buffer, and RNA was extracted using DNase-treated RNeasy Micro or Mini kits according to cell number. Each cell subset was processed separately to prevent cross-contamination, with patient and healthy donor samples processed together. The immunoSEQ multiplex PCR was used to amplify TCRB sequences from cDNA, yielding 87-bp fragments that span the CDR3 region. Amplicons were sequenced on the Illumina HiSeq platform. Regarding the original processing steps: Synthetic template baselines were used to correct PCR bias computationally, reads within Hamming distance 2 were collapsed together, and singletons that could not be merged were discarded. Reads were aligned to IMGT to assign V, D and J genes, CDR3 length, and insertions or deletions at six rearrangement sites. Within each subset, clonotype counts were normalized to the number of sorted cells before true diversity and Gini coefficients were calculated with the tcR R package. Repertoire sharing was quantified using the overlap coefficient calculated on TCRB nucleotide sequences. As a proxy for the pre-selection repertoire, out-of-frame TCRB sequences from naive cells were analyzed. As stored in TCRdb, this immuneACCESS dataset retains in-frame rearrangements with V and J assigned. A fraction of the clones does not appear; measured against another copy, unresolved V genes explain less than half of the discrepancy, and the remainder lacks a known reason. V and J calls and clone size are given by that table; D and trimming were obtained from the DNA. This sample lists about 300,000 clones; about 14% were detected once. The biggest ten clones account for about 0.015% of the sample.

The CDR3 runs 17 residues from the cysteine to the phenylalanine. Here the CDR3 DNA is all that survives: 51 bases in frame from base 1. V is trimmed back by 2 bases and J by 6 bases, and the junction contains 9 bases that no gene match accounts for. The germline V gene gives CDR1 as MGHRA and CDR2 as YSYEKL. Each donor gave one peripheral blood draw, averaging approximately 110 mL, which was collected into heparinised tubes. A BD FACSAria II and a panel including CD45RO, CCR7, CD25, CD127, CD95 and CD27 were used to sort naive, central memory, regulatory and stem cell-like memory CD4+ T cells. All sorted populations exceeded 95% purity. PBMCs were isolated right away by Lymphoprep density gradient centrifugation and were stained directly, without culture. So that batch effects would be minimized, each experiment stained and sorted samples in pairs, pairing one healthy donor with one patient.

Sample: naive CD4+ T cells from blood. In light of the paper, this sample's cell subset or site label describes: true naive CD4+ T cells. The clonotype originates from a woman between 18 and 29 years old with type 1 diabetes. This receptor chain uses TRBV4-1 and TRBJ2-2; TRBD1 lines up with 10 middle nucleotides. CDR3 protein: CASSQRGWTGGSGELFF. The DNA sequence reads TGCGCCAGCAGCCAAAGGGGGTGGACAGGGGGATCCGGGGAGCTGTTTTTT.